This T cell receptor (beta chain) comes out of a study of OX40 agonist ivuxolimab in advanced cancers. In the study overall: Three patients responded partially, comprising one with hepatocellular carcinoma and two with cutaneous melanoma. Findings and caveats of the study: Among expanded peripheral T cells, antigen specificity went undetermined.

A note on this clone: The antigen is undetermined.

Looked up from germline, CDR1 is MNHEY and CDR2 is SMNVEV (reference sequence). The CDR3 length is 14 residues. V shed 3 bases and J shed 3 bases, with 12 bases lying between them. Anyone with autoimmune disease history or systemic immunosuppression was excluded. This table comes from immunoSEQ multiplex PCR, and its TCRdb copy is limited to in-frame clones, with some not included. Counted here are about 14,000 clones, around four fifths occurring once; the ten biggest clones make up 36%. The source is an adult with an advanced solid tumor such as melanoma, head and neck, liver or kidney cancer. The gene calls are TRBV27 and TRBJ2-7; D possibly uses TRBD1 or TRBD2 (5 bases each). Sequencing was performed on CD4+ or CD8+ T cells sorted from blood, taken in a trial of the OX40 agonist ivuxolimab. CDR3: CASSFAGTRYEQYF. The CDR3 nucleotides are TGTGCCAGCAGTTTCGCAGGGACCCGCTACGAGCAGTACTTC.